The present entry profiles one TCR beta chain with its context. Its antigen is unidentified. TCRdb's copy holds only in-frame clones and misses some; the assay was immunoSEQ multiplex PCR. This sample yields millions of clones, of which approximately 94% are seen a single time; under 2% belongs to the top ten. These data are taken from a study of shared clonotypes between healthy human individuals. Naive CD8 cells lacked CD45RO and underwent positive selection for CCR7, leaving out terminally differentiated effector memory CD45RA+ cells. The CDR3 is made up of 13 amino acids. CDR1 SGHRS and CDR2 YFSETQ come from the germline V gene. General study points: Only blood samples were collected, and tissue repertoires likely differ.

The TCR comes from a man between 18 and 29 years old in good health. Some clones in this sample may be carry-over from other donors' samples. The rearrangement uses TRBV5-1 and TRBJ2-5; no reliable D call. The better agreement between TRBJ2-7 and the DNA end casts doubt on the J call. Specimen: naive CD8+ T cells from PBMCs. The CDR3 sequence: CASSPRAPYEQYF. For the CDR3, the DNA is TGCGCCAGCAGCCCCCGGGCCCCCTACGAGCAGTACTTC.